This TCR beta chain was obtained from a study of sequential checkpoint blockade in melanoma. Germline assignment: CDR1 LNHNV and CDR2 YYDKDF (reference sequence). CDR3 length: 15 amino acids. Unmatched junction bases numbered 10, after V lost 4 bases and J lost 7 bases. Treatment: randomized to nivolumab then ipilimumab (arm A) or the reverse (arm B). This table comes from immunoSEQ multiplex PCR, and its TCRdb copy is limited to in-frame clones, with some not included. The table shows over 15,000 clones, with 60% to 80% occurring only once. The sequencing used CD8+ T cells sorted from blood (inferred from file names), collected from a patient given nivolumab and ipilimumab in sequence. The sequence was obtained from a human donor with melanoma. The chain couples TRBV15 to TRBJ1-5; 7 bases are shared with TRBD1. The CDR3 DNA sequence: TGTGCCACCAGCATAGACAGGGAAGGGTTACAGCCCCAGCATTTT. As protein: CATSIDREGLQPQHF.